This TCR beta chain was found in a study of shared clonotypes between healthy human individuals. Points from the study as a whole: Blood alone was sampled, and tissue repertoires likely differ. Limited genetic and exposure-history diversity came from having few donors. A reduction in generation probabilities was seen for non-shared clonotypes relative to those shared by all four donors.

In the authors' workflow: ImmunoSEQ junction-only sequences lacked quality scores, so their filtering differed. Assay used: immunoSEQ multiplex PCR; TCRdb lists only in-frame clones, some missing. V, J and clone size derive from that table, while D and trimming were established from the DNA sequence. The data contain roughly 640,000 clones, less than 98% of them singletons. Of note for this clone: Its antigen is currently unknown.

Looked up from germline, CDR1 is SGHTA and CDR2 is FQGNSA. This CDR3 region has 12 residues. With 1 base removed from V and 7 bases from J, the gap between germline ends came to 7 bases. This sequence was found in a woman in her 30s in good health. The J gene is TRBJ1-2, the V gene TRBV7-2; D unclear. Sequencing was carried out using naive CD4+ T cells sorted from blood. Subset: CD45RA+ positively selected. In nucleotides, the CDR3 is TGTGCCAGCAGCTTAGATGGGGTTGGCTACACCTTC. This codes for CASSLDGVGYTF.